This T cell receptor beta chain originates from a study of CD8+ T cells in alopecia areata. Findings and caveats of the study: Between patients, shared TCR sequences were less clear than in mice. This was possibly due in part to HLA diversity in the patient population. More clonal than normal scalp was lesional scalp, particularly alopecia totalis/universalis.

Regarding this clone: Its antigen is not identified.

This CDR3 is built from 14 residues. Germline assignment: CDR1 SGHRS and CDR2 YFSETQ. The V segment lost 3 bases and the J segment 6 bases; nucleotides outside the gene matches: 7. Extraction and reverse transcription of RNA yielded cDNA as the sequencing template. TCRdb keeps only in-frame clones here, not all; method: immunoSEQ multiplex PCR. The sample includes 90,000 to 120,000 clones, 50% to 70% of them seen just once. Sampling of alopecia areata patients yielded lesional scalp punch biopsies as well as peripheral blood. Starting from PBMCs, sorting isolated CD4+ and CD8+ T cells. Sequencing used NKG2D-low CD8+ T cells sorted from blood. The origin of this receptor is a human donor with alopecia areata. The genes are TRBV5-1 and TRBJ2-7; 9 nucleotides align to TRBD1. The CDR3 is CASSYTGGASEQYF. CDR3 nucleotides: TGCGCCAGCAGCTATACAGGGGGCGCCTCCGAGCAGTACTTC.